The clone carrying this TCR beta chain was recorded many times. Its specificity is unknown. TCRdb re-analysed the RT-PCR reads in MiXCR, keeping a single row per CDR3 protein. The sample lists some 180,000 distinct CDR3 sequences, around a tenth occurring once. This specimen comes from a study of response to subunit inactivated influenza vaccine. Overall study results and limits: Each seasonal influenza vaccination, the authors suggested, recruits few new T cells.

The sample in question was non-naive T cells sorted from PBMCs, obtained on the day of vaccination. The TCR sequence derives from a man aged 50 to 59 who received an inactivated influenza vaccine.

CDR3 loop: CASSRPGTGNTEAFF. CDR3 DNA sequence: TGTGCCAGCAGCCGACCCGGGACAGGGAACACTGAAGCTTTCTTT. The chain employs TRBV3-1 and TRBJ1-1; TRBD1 matches 8 bases. The J segment lost 1 base and the V segment lost 4 bases, leaving 5 bases of the junction unmatched. This CDR3 has 15 residues. Germline CDR1 is LGHDT and CDR2 is YNNKEL (reference sequence).